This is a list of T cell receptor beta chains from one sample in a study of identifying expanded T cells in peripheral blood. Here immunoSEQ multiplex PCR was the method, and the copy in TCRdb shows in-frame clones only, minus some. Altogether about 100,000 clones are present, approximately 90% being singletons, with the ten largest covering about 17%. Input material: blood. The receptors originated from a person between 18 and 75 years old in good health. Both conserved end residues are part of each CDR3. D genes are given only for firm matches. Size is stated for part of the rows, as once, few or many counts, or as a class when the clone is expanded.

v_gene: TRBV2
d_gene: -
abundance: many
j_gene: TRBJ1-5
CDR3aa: CASSFWANQPQHF
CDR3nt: TGTGCCAGTTCCTTTTGGGCCAATCAGCCCCAGCATTTT

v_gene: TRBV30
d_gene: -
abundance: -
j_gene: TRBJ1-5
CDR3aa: CAWSVRGNQPQHF
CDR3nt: TGTGCCTGGAGTGTTAGGGGGAATCAGCCCCAGCATTTT

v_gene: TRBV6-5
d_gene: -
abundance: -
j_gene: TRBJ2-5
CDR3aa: CASSYARGLSGETQYF
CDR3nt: TGTGCCAGCAGTTACGCCCGGGGGCTTTCGGGGGAGACCCAGTACTTC

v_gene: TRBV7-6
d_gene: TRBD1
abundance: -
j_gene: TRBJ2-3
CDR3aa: CASSPMTGVVDTQYF
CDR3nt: TGTGCCAGCAGCCCCATGACAGGGGTTGTCGATACGCAGTATTTT

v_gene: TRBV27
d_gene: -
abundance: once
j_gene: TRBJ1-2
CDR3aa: CASSLKRPSGATHGYTF
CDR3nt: TGTGCCAGCAGTTTAAAACGGCCCTCCGGGGCGACGCATGGCTACACCTTC

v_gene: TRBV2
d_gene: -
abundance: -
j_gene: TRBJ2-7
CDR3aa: CASSAGPYEQYF
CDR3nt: TGTGCCAGCAGTGCAGGTCCCTACGAGCAGTACTTC

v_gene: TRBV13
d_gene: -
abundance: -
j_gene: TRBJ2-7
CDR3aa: CASSPSRAERSSYEQYF
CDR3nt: TGTGCCAGCAGCCCATCCAGGGCGGAACGTTCTAGTTACGAGCAGTACTTC

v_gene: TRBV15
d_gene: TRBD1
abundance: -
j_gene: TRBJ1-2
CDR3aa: CATSRGGTGYDYGYTF
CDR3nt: TGTGCCACCAGCAGAGGGGGGACAGGGTACGACTATGGCTACACCTTC

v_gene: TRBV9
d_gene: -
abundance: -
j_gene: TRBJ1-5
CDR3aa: CASSVAEGNQPQHF
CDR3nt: TGTGCCAGCAGCGTAGCGGAAGGCAATCAGCCCCAGCATTTT

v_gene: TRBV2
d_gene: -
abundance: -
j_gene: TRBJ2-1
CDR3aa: CASSATVDGEQFF
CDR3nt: TGTGCCAGCAGCGCGACAGTTGATGGTGAGCAGTTCTTC

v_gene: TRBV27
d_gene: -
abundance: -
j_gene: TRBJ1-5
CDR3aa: CASSLGPVNQPQHF
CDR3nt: TGTGCCAGCAGTCTCGGACCGGTCAATCAGCCCCAGCATTTT

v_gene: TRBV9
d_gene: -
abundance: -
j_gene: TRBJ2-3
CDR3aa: CASSVDDGGHTDTQYF
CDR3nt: TGTGCCAGCAGCGTAGATGACGGGGGCCACACAGATACGCAGTATTTT

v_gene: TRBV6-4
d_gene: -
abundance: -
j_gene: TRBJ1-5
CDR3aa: CASSDLDQPQHF
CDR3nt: TGTGCCAGCAGTGACTTAGATCAGCCCCAGCATTTT

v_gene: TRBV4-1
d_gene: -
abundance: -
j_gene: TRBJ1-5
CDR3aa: CASSQDTGSNQPQHF
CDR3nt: TGCGCCAGCAGCCAAGATACGGGGTCCAATCAGCCCCAGCATTTT

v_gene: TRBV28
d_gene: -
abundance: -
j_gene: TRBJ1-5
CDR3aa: CASSYGILRNQPQHF
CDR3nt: TGTGCCAGCAGCTACGGAATTCTGCGCAATCAGCCCCAGCATTTT

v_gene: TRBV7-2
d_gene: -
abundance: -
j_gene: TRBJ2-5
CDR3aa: CASSSGGYQETQYF
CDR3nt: TGTGCCAGCAGCTCCGGAGGCTACCAAGAGACCCAGTACTTC

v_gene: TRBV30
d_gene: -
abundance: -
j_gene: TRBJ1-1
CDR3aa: CAWSVGVEAFF
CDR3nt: TGTGCCTGGAGTGTAGGGGTTGAAGCTTTCTTT

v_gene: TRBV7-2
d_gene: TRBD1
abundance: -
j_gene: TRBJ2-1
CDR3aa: CASSLGPGQGWDEQFF
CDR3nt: TGTGCCAGCAGCTTAGGTCCGGGACAGGGGTGGGATGAGCAGTTCTTC

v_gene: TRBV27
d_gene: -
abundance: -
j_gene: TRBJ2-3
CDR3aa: CASSSRQGTDTQYF
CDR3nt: TGTGCCAGCAGTTCCCGACAGGGCACAGATACGCAGTATTTT

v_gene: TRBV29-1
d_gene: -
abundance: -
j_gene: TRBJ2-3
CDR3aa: CSVEGQGHTDTQYF
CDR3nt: TGCAGCGTTGAGGGCCAGGGCCACACAGATACGCAGTATTTT